The table lists the clone carrying this T cell receptor beta chain with a count of one. Its matching antigen is unknown. This record comes from a study of cytomegalovirus exposure and HLA in healthy donors. Study conclusions and caveats: Most of the TCR beta V segments (in an earlier analysis) were productive either about 87% or about 30% of the time. One cluster of highly shared sequence variants probably arose as a sequencing artifact. Rare TCR sequences predominated, though certain public TCRs were found in many donors. For cytomegalovirus status, the classifier reportedly gave diagnoses with high specificity and sensitivity.

The CDR3 length is 14 residues. The V gene lost 7 bases and the J gene lost 1 base, with 13 bases spanning the gap. Looked up from germline, CDR1 is SNHLY and CDR2 is FYNNEI. The PCR contained 60 Vbeta and 13 Jbeta primers. Only in-frame clones appear in the TCRdb table, and some are missing; sequencing was by immunoSEQ multiplex PCR. The sample has around 70,000 clones, around 62% seen once. The V gene is TRBV2, the J gene TRBJ1-2, with a possible D match to TRBD1 (6 bases). The TCR originated in a man aged 30-40 years in good health and CMV-seronegative. The sample comprised PBMCs. CDR3 bases: TGTGCCAGCAATGCCCGCAGGGGTAACTATGGCTACACCTTC. The encoded protein is CASNARRGNYGYTF.